The source of this T cell receptor (beta chain) is a study of blood T cell repertoires in COVID-19. Study summary: Donors in the United States, Italy and Spain gave samples during acute or convalescent COVID-19. The analysed material was cDNA or gDNA that came from T cells, B-cell-depleted T cells, or PBMCs.

Authors' data handling: Scientists estimated how many nucleated cells there were by amplifying reference gene primers. TCRdb's copy holds only in-frame clones and misses some; the assay was immunoSEQ multiplex PCR. Clone size and the V and J calls come from that table; the DNA yielded D and trimming. The sample includes some 120,000 clones, roughly 69% seen only once; the top ten take about 2.2%. V lost 5 bases, J lost 5 bases, and 3 bases stayed unmatched. Germline V CDR1 and CDR2: LNHDA, SQIVND (reference sequence). The CDR3 extends over 14 amino acids. Sequencing used peripheral blood. The chain uses TRBV19 and TRBJ2-2, with TRBD1 matching 9 bases. This receptor was obtained from a woman between 65 and 79 years old with acute or convalescent COVID-19. The CDR3 DNA sequence: TGTGCCAGTAGTTGGGACAGGGTTACCGGGGAGCTGTTTTTT. This encodes CASSWDRVTGELFF.